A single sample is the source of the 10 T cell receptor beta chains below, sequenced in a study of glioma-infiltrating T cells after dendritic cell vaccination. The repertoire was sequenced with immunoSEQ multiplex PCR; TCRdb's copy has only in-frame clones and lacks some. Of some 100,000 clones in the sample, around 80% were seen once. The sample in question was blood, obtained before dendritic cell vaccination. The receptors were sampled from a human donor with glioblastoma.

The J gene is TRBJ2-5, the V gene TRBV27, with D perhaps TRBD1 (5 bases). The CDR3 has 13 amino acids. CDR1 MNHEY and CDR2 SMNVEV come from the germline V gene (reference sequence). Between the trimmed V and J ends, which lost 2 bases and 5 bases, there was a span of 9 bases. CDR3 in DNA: TGTGCCAGCAGTTTAAGTGCAGGGGAGACCCAGTACTTC. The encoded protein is CASSLSAGETQYF.

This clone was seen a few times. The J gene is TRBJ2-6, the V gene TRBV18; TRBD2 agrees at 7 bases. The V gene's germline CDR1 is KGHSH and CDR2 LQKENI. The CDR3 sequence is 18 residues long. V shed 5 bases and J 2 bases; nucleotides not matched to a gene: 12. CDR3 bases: TGTGCCAGCTCAGCCTTGACTAGCACGCGCGCTGGGGCCAACGTCCTGACTTTC. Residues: CASSALTSTRAGANVLTF.

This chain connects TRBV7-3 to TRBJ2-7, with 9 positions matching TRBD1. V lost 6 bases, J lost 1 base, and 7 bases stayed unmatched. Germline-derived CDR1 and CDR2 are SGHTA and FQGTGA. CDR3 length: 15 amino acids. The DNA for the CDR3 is TGTGCCAGCAGTGCCGGGACAGGGCTTTCCTACGAGCAGTACTTC. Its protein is CASSAGTGLSYEQYF. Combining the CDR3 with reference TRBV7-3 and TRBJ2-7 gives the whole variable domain GAGVSQTPSNKVTEKGKYVELRCDPISGHTALYWYRQSLGQGPEFLIYFQGTGAADDSGLPNDRFFAVRPEGSVSTLKIQRTERGDSAVYLCASSAGTGLSYEQYFGPGTRLTVT.

The CDR3 here is CASSQDVHRGTKAEAFF. CDR3 nucleotide sequence: TGCGCCAGCAGCCAAGATGTTCACAGGGGGACGAAGGCTGAAGCTTTCTTT. The V call is TRBV4-1, the J call TRBJ1-1, with TRBD1 matching 8 bases. This CDR3 region has 17 residues. V shed 0 bases, J shed 6 bases, and the junction held 12 bases outside the gene matches. Germline assignment: CDR1 MGHRA and CDR2 YSYEKL.

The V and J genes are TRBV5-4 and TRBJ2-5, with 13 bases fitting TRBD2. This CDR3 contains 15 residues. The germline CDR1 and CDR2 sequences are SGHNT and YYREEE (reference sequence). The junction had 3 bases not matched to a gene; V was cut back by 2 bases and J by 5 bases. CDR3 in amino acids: CASSLLAGGAETQYF. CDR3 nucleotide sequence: TGTGCCAGCAGCTTACTAGCGGGGGGGGCGGAGACCCAGTACTTC.

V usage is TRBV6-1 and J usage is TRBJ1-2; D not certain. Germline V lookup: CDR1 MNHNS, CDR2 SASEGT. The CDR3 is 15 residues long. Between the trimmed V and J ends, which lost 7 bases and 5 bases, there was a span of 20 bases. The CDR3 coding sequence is TGTGCCAGCAAACAGCCCTCCACGATCTCTTATGGCTACACCTTC. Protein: CASKQPSTISYGYTF.

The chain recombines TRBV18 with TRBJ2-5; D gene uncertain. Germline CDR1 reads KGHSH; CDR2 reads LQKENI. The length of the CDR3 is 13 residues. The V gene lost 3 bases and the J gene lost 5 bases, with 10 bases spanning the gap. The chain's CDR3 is CASSPGSSETQYF. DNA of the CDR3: TGTGCCAGCTCACCCGGGTCGTCGGAGACCCAGTACTTC.

The CDR3 spells CASRFLNTEAFF. The CDR3 nucleotides are TGTGCCAGCAGGTTCTTGAACACTGAAGCTTTCTTT. The V call is TRBV6-1, the J call TRBJ1-1; no clear D gene. The CDR3 consists of 12 residues. V lost 6 bases and J lost 0, with 5 bases in between. Germline V CDR1 and CDR2: MNHNS, SASEGT.

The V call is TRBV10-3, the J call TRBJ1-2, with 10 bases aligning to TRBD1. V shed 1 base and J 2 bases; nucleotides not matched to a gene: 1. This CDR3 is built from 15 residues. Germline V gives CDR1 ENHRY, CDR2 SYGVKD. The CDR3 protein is CAISEWDRGNYGYTF. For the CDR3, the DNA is TGTGCCATCAGTGAGTGGGACAGGGGAAACTATGGCTACACCTTC.

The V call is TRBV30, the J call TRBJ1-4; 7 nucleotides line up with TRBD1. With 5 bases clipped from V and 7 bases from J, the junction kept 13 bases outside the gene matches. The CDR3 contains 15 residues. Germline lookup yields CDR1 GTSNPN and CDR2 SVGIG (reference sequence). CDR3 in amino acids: CAWENRQGRGEKLFF. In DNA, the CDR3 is TGTGCCTGGGAAAATCGACAGGGTCGGGGTGAAAAACTGTTTTTT.